The clone carrying this T cell receptor beta chain has a count of ten or more. Antigen unknown. TCR beta CDR3 region amplification was performed from RNA transcripts. The HTBI primer set drove a first-round RT-PCR of the TCR CDR3. TCRdb re-analysed the multiplex PCR reads in MiXCR, keeping a single row per CDR3 protein. The sample holds 400,000 or so distinct CDR3 sequences, nearly 15% seen once. This CDR3 spans 12 amino acids. The germline CDR1 and CDR2 sequences are DFQATT and SNEGSKA (reference sequence). V shed 5 bases and J shed 1 base, with 8 bases lying between them. This sample is drawn from a study of T cells in Graves' hyperthyroidism and ophthalmopathy. General observations from the study: With a median lead of around 6.7 months before onset, the model predicted ophthalmopathy. Ophthalmopathy stood apart from stable hyperthyroidism in a 13 V-J model.

Specimen: blood. The TCR originated in a woman aged 60-75 years with Graves' ophthalmopathy. The chain combines TRBV20-1 with TRBJ1-1; D remains unclear. The chain's CDR3 is CSASPRNTEAFF. CDR3 bases: TGCAGTGCTTCCCCTAGGAACACTGAAGCTTTCTTT.